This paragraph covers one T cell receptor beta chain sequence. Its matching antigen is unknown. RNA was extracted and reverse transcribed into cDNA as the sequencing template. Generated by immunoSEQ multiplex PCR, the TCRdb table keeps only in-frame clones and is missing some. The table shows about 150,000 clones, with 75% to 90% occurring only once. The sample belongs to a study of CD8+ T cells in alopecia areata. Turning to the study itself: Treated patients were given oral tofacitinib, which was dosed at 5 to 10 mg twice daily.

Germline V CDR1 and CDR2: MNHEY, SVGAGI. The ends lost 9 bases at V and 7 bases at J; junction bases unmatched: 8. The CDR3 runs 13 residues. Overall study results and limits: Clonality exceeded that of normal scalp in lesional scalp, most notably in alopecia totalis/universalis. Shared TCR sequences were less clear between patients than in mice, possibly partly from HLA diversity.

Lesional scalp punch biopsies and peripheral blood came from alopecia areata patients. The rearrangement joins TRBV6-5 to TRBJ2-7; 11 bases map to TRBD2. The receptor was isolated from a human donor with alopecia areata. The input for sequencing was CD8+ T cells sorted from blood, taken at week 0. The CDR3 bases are TGTGCCAGTATCACACTAGCGGGAGATGAGCAGTACTTC. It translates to CASITLAGDEQYF.